This T cell receptor (beta chain) was recovered during a study of T cell changes during pregnancy in multiple sclerosis. This CDR3 has 11 residues. V dropped 6 bases and J dropped 14 bases, with 16 bases sitting between them. Germline V gives CDR1 ENHRY, CDR2 SYGVKD. TCRdb's copy holds only in-frame clones and misses some; the assay was immunoSEQ multiplex PCR. Found here are 130,000 or so clones, 80% to 95% of them singletons; the top ten hold 6% to 7%. The material was peripheral blood, obtained before pregnancy. V gene TRBV10-3 combines with J gene TRBJ1-2, with D perhaps TRBD1 (6 bases). The receptor was isolated from a female donor with multiple sclerosis, enrolled in a pregnancy study. The CDR3 region is CAISYGQNLTF. Here the CDR3 DNA reads TGTGCCATCAGCTACGGACAGAACTTAACCTTC.